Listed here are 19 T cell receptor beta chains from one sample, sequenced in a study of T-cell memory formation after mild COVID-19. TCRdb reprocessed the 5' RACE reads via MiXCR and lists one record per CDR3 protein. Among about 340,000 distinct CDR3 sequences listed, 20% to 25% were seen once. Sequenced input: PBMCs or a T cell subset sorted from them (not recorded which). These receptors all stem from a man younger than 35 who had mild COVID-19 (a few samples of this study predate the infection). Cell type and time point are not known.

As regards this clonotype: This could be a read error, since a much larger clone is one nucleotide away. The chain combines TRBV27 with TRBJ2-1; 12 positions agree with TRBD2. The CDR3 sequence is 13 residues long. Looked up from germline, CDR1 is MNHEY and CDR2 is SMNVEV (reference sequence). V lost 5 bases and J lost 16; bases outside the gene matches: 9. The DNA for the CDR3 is TGTGCCAGCAGTCCACGGACTAGCGGGGTAGATTTCTTC. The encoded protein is CASSPRTSGVDFF.

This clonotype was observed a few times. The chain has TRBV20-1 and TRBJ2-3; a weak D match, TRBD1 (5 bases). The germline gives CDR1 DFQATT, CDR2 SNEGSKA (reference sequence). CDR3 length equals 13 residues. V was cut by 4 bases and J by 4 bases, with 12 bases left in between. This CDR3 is CSAIRVGADTQYF. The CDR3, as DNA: TGCAGTGCTATCAGGGTAGGCGCAGATACGCAGTATTTT.

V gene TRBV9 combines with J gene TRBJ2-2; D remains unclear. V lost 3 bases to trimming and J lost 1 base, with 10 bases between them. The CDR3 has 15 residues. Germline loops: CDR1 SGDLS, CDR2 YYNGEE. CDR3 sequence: CASSGGTGNTGELFF. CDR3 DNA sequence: TGTGCCAGCAGCGGGGGAACTGGGAACACCGGGGAGCTGTTTTTT.

CDR3 sequence reads: CASSPGQGLMNTEAFF. As DNA, the CDR3 is TGTGCCAGCAGCCCAGGACAGGGACTCATGAACACTGAAGCTTTCTTT. The chain has TRBV7-9 and TRBJ1-1; 8 nucleotides agree with TRBD1. Germline V gene lookup returns CDR1 SEHNR and CDR2 FQNEAQ (reference sequence). V lost 5 bases, J lost 0 bases, and 8 bases stayed unmatched. This CDR3 region has 16 residues.

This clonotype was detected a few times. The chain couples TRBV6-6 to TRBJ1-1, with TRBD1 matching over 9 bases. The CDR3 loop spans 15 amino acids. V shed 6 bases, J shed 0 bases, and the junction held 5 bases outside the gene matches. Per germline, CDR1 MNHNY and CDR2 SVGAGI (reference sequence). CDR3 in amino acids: CASRRQGVMNTEAFF. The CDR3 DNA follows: TGTGCCAGCAGGCGACAGGGGGTGATGAACACTGAAGCTTTCTTT.

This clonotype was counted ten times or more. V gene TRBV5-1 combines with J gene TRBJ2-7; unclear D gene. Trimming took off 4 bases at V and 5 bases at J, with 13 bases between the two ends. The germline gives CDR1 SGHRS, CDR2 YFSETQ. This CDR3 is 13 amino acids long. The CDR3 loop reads CASSALPLDEQYF. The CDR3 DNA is TGCGCCAGCAGCGCCTTGCCCCTGGACGAGCAGTACTTC.

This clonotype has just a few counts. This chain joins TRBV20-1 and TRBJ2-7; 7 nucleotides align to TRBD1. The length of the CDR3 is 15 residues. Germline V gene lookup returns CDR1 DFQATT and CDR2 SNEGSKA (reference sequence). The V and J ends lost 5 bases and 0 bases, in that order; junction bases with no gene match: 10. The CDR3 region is CSAYLPGQTSYEQYF. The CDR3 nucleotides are TGCAGTGCTTACCTCCCGGGACAGACCTCCTACGAGCAGTACTTC.

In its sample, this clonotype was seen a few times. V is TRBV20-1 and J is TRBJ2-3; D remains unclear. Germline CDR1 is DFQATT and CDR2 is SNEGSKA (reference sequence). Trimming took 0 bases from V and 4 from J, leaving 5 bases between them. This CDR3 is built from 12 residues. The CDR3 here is CSARDGSDTQYF. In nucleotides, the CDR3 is TGCAGTGCTAGAGACGGATCAGATACGCAGTATTTT.

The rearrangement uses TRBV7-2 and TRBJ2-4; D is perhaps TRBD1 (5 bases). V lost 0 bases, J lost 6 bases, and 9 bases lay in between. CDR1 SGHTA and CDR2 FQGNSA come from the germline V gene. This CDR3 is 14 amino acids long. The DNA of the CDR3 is TGTGCCAGCAGCTTAGCCAGGGTAGGAAACATTCAGTACTTC. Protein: CASSLARVGNIQYF.

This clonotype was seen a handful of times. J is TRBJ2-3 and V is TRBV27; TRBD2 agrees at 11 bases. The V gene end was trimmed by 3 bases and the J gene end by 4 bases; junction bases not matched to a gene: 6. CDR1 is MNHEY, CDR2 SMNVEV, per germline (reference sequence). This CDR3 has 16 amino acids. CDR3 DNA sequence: TGTGCCAGCAGTTTCCGACTAGCGGGGAGGGCAGATACGCAGTATTTT. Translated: CASSFRLAGRADTQYF.

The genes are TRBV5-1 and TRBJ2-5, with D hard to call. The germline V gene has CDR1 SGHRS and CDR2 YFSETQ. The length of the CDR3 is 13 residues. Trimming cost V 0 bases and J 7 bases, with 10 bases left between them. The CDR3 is CASSLVEDGTQYF. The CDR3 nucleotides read TGCGCCAGCAGCTTGGTAGAGGACGGGACCCAGTACTTC.

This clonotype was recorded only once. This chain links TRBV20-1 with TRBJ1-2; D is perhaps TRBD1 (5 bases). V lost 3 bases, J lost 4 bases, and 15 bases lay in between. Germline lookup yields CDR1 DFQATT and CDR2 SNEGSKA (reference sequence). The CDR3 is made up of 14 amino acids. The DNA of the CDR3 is TGCAGTGCTAGTAGTACAGGAGAACTCTATGGCTACACCTTC. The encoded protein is CSASSTGELYGYTF.

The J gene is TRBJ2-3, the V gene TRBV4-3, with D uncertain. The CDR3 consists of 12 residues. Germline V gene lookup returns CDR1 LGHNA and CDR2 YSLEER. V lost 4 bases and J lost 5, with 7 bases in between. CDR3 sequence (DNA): TGCGCCAGCAGCCGGATCGGAGATACGCAGTATTTT. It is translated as CASSRIGDTQYF.

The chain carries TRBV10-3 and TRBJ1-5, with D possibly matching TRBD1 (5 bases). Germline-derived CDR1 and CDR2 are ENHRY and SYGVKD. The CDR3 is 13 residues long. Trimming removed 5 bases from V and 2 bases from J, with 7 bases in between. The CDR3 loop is CAISRDGNQPQHF. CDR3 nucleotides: TGTGCCATCAGTAGGGACGGCAATCAGCCCCAGCATTTT.

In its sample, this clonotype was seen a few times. CDR3 in DNA: TGTGCCATCAGTGACTGGGACAGACGTATGGACACTGAAGCTTTCTTT. It is translated as CAISDWDRRMDTEAFF. The J gene is TRBJ1-1, the V gene TRBV10-3; 7 bases line up with TRBD1. The CDR3 spans 16 residues. The V and J ends lost 3 bases and 3 bases, in that order; junction bases with no gene match: 10. The V gene's germline CDR1 is ENHRY and CDR2 SYGVKD.

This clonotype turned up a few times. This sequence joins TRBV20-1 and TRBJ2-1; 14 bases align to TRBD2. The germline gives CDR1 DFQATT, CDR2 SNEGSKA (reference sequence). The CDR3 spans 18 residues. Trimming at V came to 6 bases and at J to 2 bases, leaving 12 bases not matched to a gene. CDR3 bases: TGCAGTGCAACCAGTCCCGGGACTAGCGGGGGCACCTACAATGAGCAGTTCTTC. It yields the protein CSATSPGTSGGTYNEQFF.

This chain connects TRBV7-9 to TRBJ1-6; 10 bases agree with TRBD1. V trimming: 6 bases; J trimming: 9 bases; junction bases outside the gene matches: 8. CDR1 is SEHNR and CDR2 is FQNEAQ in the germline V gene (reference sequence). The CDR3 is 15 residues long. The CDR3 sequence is CASSVGDRGGSPLHF. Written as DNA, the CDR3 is TGTGCCAGCAGTGTCGGGGACAGGGGTGGTTCACCCCTCCACTTT.

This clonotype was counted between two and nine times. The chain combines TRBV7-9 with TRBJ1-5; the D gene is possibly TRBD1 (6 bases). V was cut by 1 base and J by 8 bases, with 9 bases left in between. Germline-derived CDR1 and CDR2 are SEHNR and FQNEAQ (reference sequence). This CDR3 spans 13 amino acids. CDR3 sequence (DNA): TGTGCCAGCAGCTTAGGGGGGGCGGAGCCCCAGCATTTT. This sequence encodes CASSLGGAEPQHF.

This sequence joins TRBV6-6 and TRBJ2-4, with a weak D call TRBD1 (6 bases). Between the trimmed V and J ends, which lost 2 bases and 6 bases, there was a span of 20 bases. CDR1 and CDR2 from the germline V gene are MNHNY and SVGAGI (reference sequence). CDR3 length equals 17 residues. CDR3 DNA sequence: TGTGCCAGCAGTTACGTCACCGGGATGGGGGCAGGAAACATTCAGTACTTC. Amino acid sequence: CASSYVTGMGAGNIQYF.